This TCR beta chain was found in a study of radiotherapy plus CTLA-4 blockade in lung cancer. It was focal radiation plus CTLA-4 blockade with ipilimumab that patients with chemo-refractory metastatic non-small-cell lung cancer received. Germline CDR1 reads MNHEY; CDR2 reads SMNVEV (reference sequence). V lost 6 bases and J lost 9; bases outside the gene matches: 6. CDR3 length equals 13 residues. Profiling relied on immunoSEQ multiplex PCR, and the TCRdb table lists in-frame clones only, not all of them. The data contain some 62,000 clones, approximately 80% of them singletons. This clonotype originated in a human donor with non-small cell lung cancer who had a complete response to radiotherapy plus ipilimumab. The sample consisted of peripheral blood, taken from a patient treated with radiotherapy plus ipilimumab. The V call is TRBV27, the J call TRBJ2-1, with 9 nucleotides matching TRBD1. This chain's CDR3 is CASSWDREGEQFF. In DNA form, the CDR3 reads TGTGCCAGCAGCTGGGACAGGGAGGGTGAGCAGTTCTTC.